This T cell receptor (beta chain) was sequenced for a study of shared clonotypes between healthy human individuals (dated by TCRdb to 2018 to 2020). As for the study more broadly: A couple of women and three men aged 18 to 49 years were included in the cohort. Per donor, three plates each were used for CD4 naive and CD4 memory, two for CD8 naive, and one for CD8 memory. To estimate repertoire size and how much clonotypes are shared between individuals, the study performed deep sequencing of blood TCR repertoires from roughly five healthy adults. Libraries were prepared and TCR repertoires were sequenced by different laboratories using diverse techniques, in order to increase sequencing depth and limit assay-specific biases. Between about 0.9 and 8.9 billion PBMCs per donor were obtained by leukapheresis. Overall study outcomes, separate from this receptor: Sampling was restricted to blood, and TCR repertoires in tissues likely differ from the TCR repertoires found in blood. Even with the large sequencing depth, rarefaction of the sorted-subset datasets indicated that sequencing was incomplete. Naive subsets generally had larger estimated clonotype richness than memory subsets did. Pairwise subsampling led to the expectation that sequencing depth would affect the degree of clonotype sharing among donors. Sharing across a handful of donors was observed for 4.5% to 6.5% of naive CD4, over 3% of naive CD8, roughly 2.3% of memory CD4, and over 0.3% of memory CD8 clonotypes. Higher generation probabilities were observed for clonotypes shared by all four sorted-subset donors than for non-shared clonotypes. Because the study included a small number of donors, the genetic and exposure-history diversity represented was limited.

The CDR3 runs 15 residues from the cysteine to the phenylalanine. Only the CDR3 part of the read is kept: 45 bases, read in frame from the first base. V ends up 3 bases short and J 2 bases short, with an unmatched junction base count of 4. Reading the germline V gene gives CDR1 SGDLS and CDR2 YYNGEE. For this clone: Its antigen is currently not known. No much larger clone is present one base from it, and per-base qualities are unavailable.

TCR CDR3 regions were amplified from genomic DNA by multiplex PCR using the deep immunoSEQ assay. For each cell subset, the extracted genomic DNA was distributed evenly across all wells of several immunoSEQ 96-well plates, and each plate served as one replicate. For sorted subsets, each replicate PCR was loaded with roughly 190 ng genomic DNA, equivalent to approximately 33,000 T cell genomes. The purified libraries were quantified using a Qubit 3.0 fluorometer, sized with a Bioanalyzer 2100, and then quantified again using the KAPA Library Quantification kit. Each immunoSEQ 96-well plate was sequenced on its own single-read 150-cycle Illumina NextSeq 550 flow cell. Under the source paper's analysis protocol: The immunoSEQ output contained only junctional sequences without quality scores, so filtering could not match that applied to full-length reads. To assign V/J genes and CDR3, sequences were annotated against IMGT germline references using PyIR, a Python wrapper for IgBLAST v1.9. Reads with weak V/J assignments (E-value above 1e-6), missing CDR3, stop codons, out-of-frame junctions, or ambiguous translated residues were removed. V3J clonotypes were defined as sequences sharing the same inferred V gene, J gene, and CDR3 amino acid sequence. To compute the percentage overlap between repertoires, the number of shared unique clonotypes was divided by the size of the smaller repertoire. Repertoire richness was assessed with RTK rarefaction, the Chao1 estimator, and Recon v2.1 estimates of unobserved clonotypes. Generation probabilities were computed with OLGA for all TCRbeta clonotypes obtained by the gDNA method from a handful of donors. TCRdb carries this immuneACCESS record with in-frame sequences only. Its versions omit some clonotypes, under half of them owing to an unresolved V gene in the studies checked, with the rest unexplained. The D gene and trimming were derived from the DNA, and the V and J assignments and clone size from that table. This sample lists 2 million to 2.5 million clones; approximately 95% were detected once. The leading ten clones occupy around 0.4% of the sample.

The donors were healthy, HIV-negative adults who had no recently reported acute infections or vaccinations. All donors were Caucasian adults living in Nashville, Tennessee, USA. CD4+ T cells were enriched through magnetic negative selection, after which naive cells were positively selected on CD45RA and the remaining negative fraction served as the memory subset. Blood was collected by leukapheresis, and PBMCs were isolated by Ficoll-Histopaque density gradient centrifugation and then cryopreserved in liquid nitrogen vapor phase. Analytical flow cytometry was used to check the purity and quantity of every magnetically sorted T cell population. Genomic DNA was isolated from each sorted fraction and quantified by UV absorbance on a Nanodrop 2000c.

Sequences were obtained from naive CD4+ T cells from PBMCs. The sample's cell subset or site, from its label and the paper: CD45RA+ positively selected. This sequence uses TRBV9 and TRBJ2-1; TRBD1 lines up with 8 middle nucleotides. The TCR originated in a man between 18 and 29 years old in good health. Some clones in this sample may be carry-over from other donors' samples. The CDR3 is CASSGGRGPYNEQFF. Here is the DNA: TGTGCCAGCAGCGGGGGCAGGGGGCCCTACAATGAGCAGTTCTTC.